This T cell receptor (beta chain) was recorded in a study of T cells after yellow fever vaccination. This clonotype was counted between two and nine times. TCRdb used MiXCR to reprocess the 5' RACE reads, holding one entry per CDR3 protein. The sample has nearly 70,000 distinct CDR3 sequences, about 6.5% seen once. The CDR3 spans 15 residues. Germline loops: CDR1 SGHDT, CDR2 YYEEEE. The ends lost 3 bases at V and 2 bases at J; junction bases unmatched: 1. The V and J genes are TRBV5-6 and TRBJ1-3, with 11 bases matching TRBD1. The receptor's source is a man between 18 and 29 years old who received the YFV17D yellow fever vaccine. The sample in question was CD8+ T cells sorted from PBMCs, obtained more than 35 days after the first yellow fever vaccination. This CDR3 is CASSWGQGAGNTIYF. CDR3 in DNA: TGTGCCAGCAGCTGGGGACAGGGGGCTGGAAACACCATATATTTT. The whole variable domain, remainder taken from reference TRBV5-6 and TRBJ1-3, is DAGVTQSPTHLIKTRGQQVTLRCSPKSGHDTVSWYQQALGQGPQFIFQYYEEEERQRGNFPDRFSGHQFPNYSSELNVNALLLGDSALYLCASSWGQGAGNTIYFGEGSWLTVV.